Presented here are 22 T cell receptor beta chains from one specimen sequenced in a study. Via MiXCR, TCRdb re-called the 5' RACE reads, giving one row per CDR3 protein. The sample records around 50,000 distinct CDR3 sequences, about 26% being singletons. Cells sorted as Tregs were CD4+, CD25+ and CD127-/low. Sequencing was performed on tumor-infiltrating Tregs sorted from the breast tumor. Source of these receptors: a female donor with breast cancer.

The chain is built from TRBV5-4 and TRBJ1-2, with D perhaps TRBD1 (5 bases). Per germline, CDR1 SGHNT and CDR2 YYREEE (reference sequence). This CDR3 contains 16 residues. The V end was cut by 4 bases, the J end by 0 bases, with 16 bases between. The CDR3 DNA reads TGTGCCAGCAGCAATGGCCGGGACGGAACTAACTATGGCTACACCTTC. Its protein is CASSNGRDGTNYGYTF.

Note on this clonotype: An end of the junction does not agree with germline; a read error may underlie this. The V gene is TRBV6-1, the J gene TRBJ2-1, with TRBD2 matching over 9 bases. Germline values: CDR1 MNHNS, CDR2 SASEGT. The CDR3 is 16 residues long. The CDR3 protein is CASRGASGDSYNERFF. CDR3 DNA: TGTGCCAGCAGAGGTGCTAGCGGGGACTCCTACAATGAGCGGTTCTTC.

A remark on this clonotype: This may arise from a read error, as a much more abundant clone is one base away. The chain combines TRBV29-1 with TRBJ1-5; TRBD1 agrees at 9 bases. CDR3 length equals 14 residues. Germline V gene lookup returns CDR1 SQVTM and CDR2 ANQGSEA. CDR3 coding DNA: TGCAGCGTCGGGACAGGGTGGGGCAAGCAGCCCCAGCATTTT. It encodes CSVGTGWGKQPQHF.

The chain has TRBV28 and TRBJ1-5; the D gene is possibly TRBD1 (6 bases). Germline V gene sequence: CDR1 MDHEN, CDR2 SYDVKM. Between the trimmed V and J ends, which lost 3 bases and 0 bases, there was a span of 9 bases. CDR3 length equals 15 residues. The CDR3 loop is CASSLGARSNQPQHF. The CDR3 nucleotides are TGTGCCAGCAGTTTGGGGGCGCGTAGCAATCAGCCCCAGCATTTT.

The chain joins TRBV5-1 to TRBJ2-7; 7 bases fit TRBD2. The CDR3 consists of 14 residues. Losses at the gene ends were 2 bases for V and 1 base for J; bases not matched to a gene: 3. Germline CDR1 SGHRS, CDR2 YFSETQ. The CDR3 sequence: CASSFNGGSYEQYF. The CDR3 DNA reads as TGCGCCAGCAGCTTCAACGGGGGGTCCTACGAGCAGTACTTC.

This clonotype appeared a few times. The rearrangement joins TRBV7-9 to TRBJ2-3; D is unresolved. The CDR3 consists of 13 residues. Germline V gives CDR1 SEHNR, CDR2 FQNEAQ (reference sequence). With 4 bases removed from V and 5 bases from J, the gap between germline ends came to 10 bases. CDR3 residues: CASSSQLLDTQYF. Here the CDR3 DNA reads TGTGCCAGCAGCTCCCAATTGTTAGATACGCAGTATTTT. Together with reference TRBV7-9 and TRBJ2-3, the CDR3 gives the full variable domain: DTGVSQNPRHKITKRGQNVTFRCDPISEHNRLYWYRQTLGQGPEFLTYFQNEAQLEKSRLLSDRFSAERPKGSFSTLEIQRTEQGDSAMYLCASSSQLLDTQYFGPGTRLTVL.

The V and J genes are TRBV2 and TRBJ2-1; TRBD1 might be the D (6 bases). CDR1 is SNHLY and CDR2 is FYNNEI in the germline V gene. Trimming left V 7 bases short and J 6 bases short, with 16 bases between. The CDR3 has 14 amino acids. Written as DNA, the CDR3 is TGTGCCAGCATGGCGCGGGTAGGGGGCAATGAGCAGTTCTTC. As protein: CASMARVGGNEQFF. The variable domain in full, with the rest retrieved from reference TRBV2 and TRBJ2-1, is EPEVTQTPSHQVTQMGQEVILRCVPISNHLYFYWYRQILGQKVEFLVSFYNNEISEKSEIFDDQFSVERPDGSNFTLKIRSTKLEDSAMYFCASMARVGGNEQFFGPGTRLTVL.

The chain is built from TRBV28 and TRBJ2-7, with 9 bases matching TRBD1. Looked up from germline, CDR1 is MDHEN and CDR2 is SYDVKM. The CDR3 runs 16 residues. V lost 2 bases and J lost 3; bases outside the gene matches: 8. CDR3 nucleotide sequence: TGTGCCAGCAGTTTACCTCAAACAGGGGGCTTCTACGAGCAGTACTTC. This translates into CASSLPQTGGFYEQYF.

The V and J genes are TRBV15 and TRBJ2-7; TRBD2 matches 9 bases. Germline V gene sequence: CDR1 LNHNV, CDR2 YYDKDF (reference sequence). The CDR3 is 14 amino acids. With 8 bases clipped from V and 3 bases from J, the junction kept 8 bases outside the gene matches. In nucleotides, the CDR3 is TGTGCCACCGCTAGCGGGAAGGTAGGCTACGAGCAGTACTTC. This translates into CATASGKVGYEQYF.

The chain carries TRBV11-2 and TRBJ2-2; D uncertain. Germline V lookup: CDR1 SGHAT, CDR2 FQNNGV. Deletions cut 5 bases from V and 2 bases from J, with 18 bases between. This CDR3 contains 17 residues. CDR3 bases: TGTGCCAGCAGCCGAAGCCCGGACCCCCTAAACACCGGGGAGCTGTTTTTT. Translation: CASSRSPDPLNTGELFF.

The J gene is TRBJ2-7, the V gene TRBV5-6, with a possible D match to TRBD1 (6 bases). V lost 3 bases and J lost 3, with 13 bases in between. Germline CDR1 is SGHDT and CDR2 is YYEEEE. The CDR3 runs 14 residues. The CDR3 DNA follows: TGTGCCAGCAGCTCCGCCAGGGGACGCTACGAGCAGTACTTC. Protein product: CASSSARGRYEQYF.

This clonotype was detected only a few times. The gene calls are TRBV28 and TRBJ2-7; D not certain. Germline CDR1 and CDR2: MDHEN and SYDVKM. The V end lost 10 bases, the J end lost 2 bases, and 12 bases lay between the germline ends. This CDR3 spans 12 amino acids. CDR3 nucleotide sequence: TGTGCCACCAGCCGTCCCGCCTACGAGCAGTACTTC. It specifies CATSRPAYEQYF.

This clonotype was recorded a few times. DNA for the CDR3: TGTGCCAGCAGCCTGATACAGGGGAATCTCGGCAATGAGCAGTTCTTC. Translation gives CASSLIQGNLGNEQFF. The genes are TRBV7-6 and TRBJ2-1; TRBD1 matches 7 bases. V lost 5 bases to trimming and J lost 6 bases; unmatched junction nucleotides: 13. The CDR3 has 16 residues. Germline V gene sequence: CDR1 SGHVS, CDR2 FNYEAQ.

The chain uses TRBV12-3 or TRBV12-4 and TRBJ1-6; possible D gene TRBD1, 5 bases. V was shortened by 6 bases and J by 7 bases, with 13 bases between the two germline ends. CDR3 length equals 14 residues. The CDR3 coding sequence is TGTGCCAGCAGAACCGGGACGGAGAATTCACCCCTCCACTTT. Translation gives CASRTGTENSPLHF.

This clonotype was counted at least ten times. This chain links TRBV7-9 with TRBJ2-7; 9 bases align to TRBD2. This CDR3 is 16 amino acids long. Germline CDR1 SEHNR, CDR2 FQNEAQ (reference sequence). Trimming took 0 bases from V and 0 from J; bases not matched to a gene: 3. CDR3 DNA: TGTGCCAGCAGCTTAGCGCTAGCGGGGAACTCCTACGAGCAGTACTTC. Translation gives CASSLALAGNSYEQYF.

The sample holds a few counts of this clonotype. The chain is built from TRBV6-2 or TRBV6-3 and TRBJ1-5; TRBD1 might be the D (5 bases). The CDR3 covers 15 residues. The germline V gene encodes CDR1 MNHEY and CDR2 SVGEGT. Trimming cost V 1 base and J 7 bases, with 14 bases left between them. The CDR3 DNA is TGTGCCAGCAGTTACTTACCAGGGAGGAAACAGCCCCAGCATTTT. Protein product: CASSYLPGRKQPQHF.

This clonotype was observed many times. The chain uses TRBV12-3 or TRBV12-4 and TRBJ1-4, with D perhaps matching TRBD1 (5 bases). Trimming pared 6 bases from V and 8 bases from J, leaving 13 bases between. This CDR3 region has 13 residues. This CDR3 reads CASSVAGTEKLFF. CDR3 coding DNA: TGTGCCAGCAGCGTGGCAGGGACGGAAAAACTGTTTTTT.

This clonotype was seen only a few times. The chain carries TRBV7-3 and TRBJ2-5; 8 bases fit TRBD1. The CDR3 sequence is 13 residues long. Losses at the gene ends were 4 bases for V and 4 bases for J; bases not matched to a gene: 2. Germline V lookup: CDR1 SGHTA, CDR2 FQGTGA. The CDR3 sequence is CASSSGQGETQYF. CDR3 coding DNA: TGTGCCAGCAGCTCCGGACAGGGAGAGACCCAGTACTTC.

Concerning this clonotype itself: One junction end does not reproduce the germline sequence, and a read error may be involved. The chain employs TRBV20-1 and TRBJ2-1; D remains ambiguous. The germline CDR1 and CDR2 sequences are DFQATT and SNEGSKA (reference sequence). There are 14 residues in the CDR3. In nucleotides, the CDR3 is TGCGGTGCTAGAGATCTGGCTAGTATAGATGAGCAGTTCTTC. Translated, it gives CGARDLASIDEQFF.

The V and J genes are TRBV7-9 and TRBJ1-5; no firm D call. CDR3 size: 13 residues. Germline CDR1 SEHNR, CDR2 FQNEAQ (reference sequence). Between the trimmed V and J ends, which lost 0 bases and 6 bases, there was a span of 6 bases. The CDR3 nucleotides are TGTGCCAGCAGCTTAGCTTTCTCTCAGCCCCAGCATTTT. Its protein product is CASSLAFSQPQHF.

This chain connects TRBV4-2 to TRBJ2-1; 8 bases line up with TRBD2. Germline trimming cut 0 bases from V and 7 bases from J; bases unmatched to any gene: 8. The CDR3 has 16 amino acids. Germline-derived CDR1 and CDR2 are LGHNA and YNFKEQ. CDR3 residues: CASSQERGGEVNEQFF. For the CDR3, the DNA is TGTGCCAGCAGCCAAGAACGGGGGGGAGAAGTAAATGAGCAGTTCTTC.

This clonotype was observed many times. V and J are TRBV20-1 and TRBJ2-3, with D uncertain. With 3 bases removed from V and 2 bases from J, the gap between germline ends came to 9 bases. The germline V gene has CDR1 DFQATT and CDR2 SNEGSKA (reference sequence). This CDR3 has 13 amino acids. CDR3 region: CSASGGYTDTQYF. The CDR3 bases are TGCAGTGCTAGCGGCGGATACACAGATACGCAGTATTTT.